This is a list of T cell receptor beta chains from one sample in a study of blood T cell repertoires in COVID-19. Clones were sequenced by immunoSEQ multiplex PCR, and TCRdb holds only the in-frame ones, with some missing. The sample shows fewer than 500,000 clones, around 89% of them seen only once. Input material: PBMCs or T cells enriched from blood (not recorded which). The receptor set was obtained from a man aged 25-45 years who had recovered from COVID-19. Both conserved end residues are part of each CDR3. The D gene is left open where the match is weak. Expanded clones are given a class, and other clones once, few, many or no size at all.

D gene	J gene	V gene	clone size	CDR3 DNA	CDR3 protein
TRBD1	TRBJ2-1	TRBV28	NA	TGTGCCAGCAGTGGGAACCGGGACAGGGGATATACGTTCTTC	CASSGNRDRGYTFF
NA	TRBJ2-7	TRBV4-1	NA	TGCGCCAGCAGCCAAGCGTCCCCCCACGAGCAGTACTTC	CASSQASPHEQYF
TRBD2	TRBJ2-1	TRBV10-1	NA	TGCGCCAGCAGTTCCGAGCGGGGGAGTGGCAATGAGCAGTTCTTC	CASSSERGSGNEQFF
NA	TRBJ2-3	TRBV9	NA	TGTGCCAGCAGCGTTGGCGGTCACCCATCAGATACGCAGTATTTT	CASSVGGHPSDTQYF
TRBD2	TRBJ2-7	TRBV30	few	TGTGCCTGGAGATCTAGCGGGACATCCTACGAGCAGTACTTC	CAWRSSGTSYEQYF
NA	TRBJ1-1	TRBV5-1	NA	TGCGCCAGCAGCTTGGCCTCGGGGGGTACTGAAGCTTTCTTT	CASSLASGGTEAFF
NA	TRBJ1-2	TRBV6-5	NA	TGTGCCAGCAGCCTCGGGGGGGGCAGGGGCTACACCTTC	CASSLGGGRGYTF
NA	TRBJ1-5	TRBV25-1	NA	TGTGCCAGCAGTGCGCCGGTCGGTAATCAGCCCCAGCATTTT	CASSAPVGNQPQHF
NA	TRBJ1-2	TRBV5-5	once	TGTGCCAGCAGCTTGGAGGGAGCCTATGGCTACACCTTC	CASSLEGAYGYTF
TRBD2	TRBJ2-7	TRBV30	few	TGTGCCTGGAGTGGCCAGCGGGGGAGAGAGCAGTACTTC	CAWSGQRGREQYF
TRBD2	TRBJ2-7	TRBV25-1	once	TGTGCCAGCAGTCCCGCGGGGAGGGGCTCCTACGAGCAGTACTTC	CASSPAGRGSYEQYF
NA	TRBJ2-7	TRBV5-5	NA	TGTGCCAGCCCCCGGGACACCCCCTACGAGCAGTACTTC	CASPRDTPYEQYF
TRBD2	TRBJ2-7	TRBV11-2	NA	TGTGCCAGCAGCTTAATGGGAGGGCCATACGAGCAGTACTTC	CASSLMGGPYEQYF
NA	TRBJ2-1	TRBV7-3	NA	TGTGCCAGCAGCTTGACCTGGGACTTTAACAATGAGCAGTTCTTC	CASSLTWDFNNEQFF
TRBD1	TRBJ2-6	TRBV11-3	once	TGTGCCAGCAGCTTGGGACAGAGCTCTGGGGCCAACGTCCTGACTTTC	CASSLGQSSGANVLTF
TRBD2	TRBJ2-1	TRBV30	NA	TGTGCCTGGACCACTAGCGGGAGGGCCAGGGAGCAGTTCTTC	CAWTTSGRAREQFF
NA	TRBJ1-6	TRBV12-3/TRBV12-4	few	TGTGCCAGCAGTTTGGTCAGTAATTCACCCCTCCACTTT	CASSLVSNSPLHF
TRBD1	TRBJ2-1	TRBV12-5	NA	TGTGCTAGTGGTCCAGGGACAGAGTTTTTCGATGAGCAGTTCTTC	CASGPGTEFFDEQFF
TRBD2	TRBJ2-3	TRBV5-5	NA	TGTGCCAGCAGCTTTGGGCTAGCGGGAGGGCCGGCAACCACAGATACGCAGTATTTT	CASSFGLAGGPATTDTQYF
TRBD2	TRBJ2-7	TRBV29-1	NA	TGCAGCGTTGAGGCTAGCGGGGGCCAGATACGGTACTTC	CSVEASGGQIRYF
TRBD2	TRBJ2-1	TRBV10-3	NA	TGTGCCATCAGCCCGGGACTAGAGTACAATGAGCAGTTCTTC	CAISPGLEYNEQFF
NA	TRBJ2-1	TRBV9	NA	TGTGCCAGCAGCGACCACAGGGTCCGCTCCTACAATGAGCAGTTCTTC	CASSDHRVRSYNEQFF
NA	TRBJ1-1	TRBV3-1/TRBV3-2	few	TGTGCCAGCAGCCTACGGGACCGGGAGGCTTTCTTT	CASSLRDREAFF
TRBD2	TRBJ2-7	TRBV28	NA	TGTGCCAGCAGAACCATAGCGGGAGTTAATTACGAGCAGTACTTC	CASRTIAGVNYEQYF
TRBD2	TRBJ2-3	TRBV18	once	TGTGCCAGCTCACCACCGAATAGCGGGAGCACAGATACGCAGTATTTT	CASSPPNSGSTDTQYF
NA	TRBJ2-7	TRBV6-5	once	TGTGCCAGCTCTGGGGCCGGACGCCACGAGCAGTACTTC	CASSGAGRHEQYF
NA	TRBJ1-2	TRBV5-1	once	TGCGCCAGCAGCTTGTCAGGCTATGGCTACACCTTC	CASSLSGYGYTF
NA	TRBJ1-1	TRBV2	NA	TGTGCCAGCAGTGGACAGAAGAACACTGAAGCTTTCTTT	CASSGQKNTEAFF
TRBD1	TRBJ2-7	TRBV5-8	NA	TGTGCCATCATACAGGGGACCCACTACGAGCAGTACTTC	CAIIQGTHYEQYF
NA	TRBJ1-4	TRBV2	NA	TGTGCCAGCAAAGTGGAGGGAGAAAAACTGTTTTTT	CASKVEGEKLFF
NA	TRBJ1-5	TRBV12-3/TRBV12-4	once	TGTGCCAGCAGCCGGGAGCGAGGGCCCCAGCATTTT	CASSRERGPQHF
NA	TRBJ2-7	TRBV6-5	NA	TGTGCCAGCACTAACACAGGGACCTACGAGCAGTACTTC	CASTNTGTYEQYF
NA	TRBJ2-1	TRBV6-5	NA	TGTGCCAGCAGGCCAAGGAGCTCCTACAATGAGCAGTTCTTC	CASRPRSSYNEQFF
NA	TRBJ1-1	TRBV12-3/TRBV12-4	NA	TGTGCCAGCATTAAAAGGAGGAACACTGAAGCTTTCTTT	CASIKRRNTEAFF
TRBD2	TRBJ2-7	TRBV7-3	NA	TGTGCCAGCAGCTTAGACGGGAGGGCGGAAAACGAGCAGTACTTC	CASSLDGRAENEQYF
NA	TRBJ2-1	TRBV28	NA	TGTGCCAGCAGTTTATCGGGGTTCCCCTACAATGAGCAGTTCTTC	CASSLSGFPYNEQFF
NA	TRBJ2-1	TRBV29-1	NA	TGCAGCGTTATCAGGGGGAGGTACAATGAGCAGTTCTTC	CSVIRGRYNEQFF
TRBD2	TRBJ2-1	TRBV6-4	NA	TGTGCCAGCAGTGTATCGGGAGGGTGGTCCAATGAGCAGTTCTTC	CASSVSGGWSNEQFF
TRBD2	TRBJ2-4	TRBV6-4	NA	TGTGCCAGCAGTGAAGGCGGGAGGCCCGGGGACATTCAGTACTTC	CASSEGGRPGDIQYF
NA	TRBJ2-7	TRBV4-1	NA	TGCGCCAGCAGCCAAGATCTCCACGAGCAGTACTTC	CASSQDLHEQYF
NA	TRBJ1-5	TRBV7-2	NA	TGTGCCAGCAGCTTAGGGGGGCAGAAGCCCCAGCATTTT	CASSLGGQKPQHF
TRBD1	TRBJ1-1	TRBV5-1	NA	TGCGCCAGCAGCGCTGGGACAGGCCCTGGTACTGAAGCTTTCTTT	CASSAGTGPGTEAFF
NA	TRBJ1-1	TRBV18	few	TGTGCCAGCTCACCCTTCGAGGTGAACACTGAAGCTTTCTTT	CASSPFEVNTEAFF
NA	TRBJ1-3	TRBV5-1	NA	TGCGCCAGAGTAGACACCATATATTTT	CARVDTIYF
NA	TRBJ1-3	TRBV30	NA	TGTGCCTGGGAGGGAGGCCTCTCTGGAAACACCATATATTTT	CAWEGGLSGNTIYF
NA	TRBJ2-5	TRBV7-3	NA	TGTGCCAGCAGCCGGGGAGCTCAAGAGACCCAGTACTTC	CASSRGAQETQYF
NA	TRBJ1-5	TRBV7-8	NA	TGTGCCAGCAGCCCCCGGGATTTGAATCAGCCCCAGCATTTT	CASSPRDLNQPQHF
TRBD2	TRBJ2-1	TRBV28	NA	TGTGCCAGCAGCCCCTACTCGACTAGCGGGAGGCCATTGATAAATGAGCAGTTCTTC	CASSPYSTSGRPLINEQFF
TRBD2	TRBJ2-2	TRBV19	once	TGTGCCAGTAGTCCATGGGTAGCGGGAGGTGTGGGGGAGCTGTTTTTT	CASSPWVAGGVGELFF
NA	TRBJ2-2	TRBV7-2	NA	TGTGCCAGCAGCTTAGCGGGGGGCACCGGGGAGCTGTTTTTT	CASSLAGGTGELFF
TRBD2	TRBJ2-7	TRBV5-1	NA	TGCGCCAGCAGCTCCACCTCGGGGGGGCGCTACGAGCAGTACTTC	CASSSTSGGRYEQYF
NA	TRBJ1-2	TRBV4-1	NA	TGCGCCAGCAGCCAAGATAGGACATTAGGCTACACCTTC	CASSQDRTLGYTF